This entry is about one TCR beta chain. Its antigen remains unidentified. Per the original data handling: ImmunoSEQ only sent back junction sequences with no quality scores, so filtering was done differently. TCRdb's copy holds only in-frame clones and misses some; the assay was immunoSEQ multiplex PCR. V, J and clone size are taken as reported in that table, and D and trimming were inferred from the DNA itself. The data contain some 2.1 million clones, roughly 95% of them singletons. Germline assignment: CDR1 SGHVS and CDR2 FQNEAQ. This CDR3 contains 15 residues. The ends lost 4 bases at V and 1 base at J; junction bases unmatched: 5. This specimen comes from a study of shared clonotypes between healthy human individuals. Turning to the study itself: Each donor's CD4 naive and CD4 memory cells filled three plates apiece, CD8 naive two, and CD8 memory one. Study findings and constraints: Expectations were that clonotype sharing among donors would be affected by sequencing depth. On the whole, naive subsets had larger estimated richness than memory subsets had.

As defined, naive CD8 cells were CD45RO-negative and positively selected for CCR7, with terminally differentiated effector memory CD45RA+ cells excluded. The source of this sequence is a man aged 18 to 30 in good health. Some clones in this sample may be carry-over from other donors' samples. The chain uses TRBV7-8 and TRBJ2-7; 9 positions agree with TRBD1. Specimen: naive CD8+ T cells from PBMCs. CDR3 region: CASSSSGQGSYEQYF. The CDR3 coding sequence is TGTGCCAGCAGCTCGTCCGGACAGGGGTCCTACGAGCAGTACTTC.